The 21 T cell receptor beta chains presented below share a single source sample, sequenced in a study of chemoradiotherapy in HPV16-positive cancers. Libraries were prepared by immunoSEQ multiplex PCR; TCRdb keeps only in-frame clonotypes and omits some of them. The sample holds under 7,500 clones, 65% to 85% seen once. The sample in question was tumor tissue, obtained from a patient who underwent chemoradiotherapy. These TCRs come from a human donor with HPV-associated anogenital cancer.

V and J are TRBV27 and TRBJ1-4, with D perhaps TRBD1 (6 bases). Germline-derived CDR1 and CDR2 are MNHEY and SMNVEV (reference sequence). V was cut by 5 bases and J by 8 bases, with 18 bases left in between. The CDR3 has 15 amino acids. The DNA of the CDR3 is TGTGCCAGCAGTCCCACAGGGTCCTACGGAGAAAAACTGTTTTTT. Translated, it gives CASSPTGSYGEKLFF.

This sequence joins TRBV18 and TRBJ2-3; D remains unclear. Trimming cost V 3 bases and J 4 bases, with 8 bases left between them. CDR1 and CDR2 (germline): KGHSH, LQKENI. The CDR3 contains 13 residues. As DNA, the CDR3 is TGTGCCAGCTCACCTGGGTTCCCAGATACGCAGTATTTT. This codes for CASSPGFPDTQYF.

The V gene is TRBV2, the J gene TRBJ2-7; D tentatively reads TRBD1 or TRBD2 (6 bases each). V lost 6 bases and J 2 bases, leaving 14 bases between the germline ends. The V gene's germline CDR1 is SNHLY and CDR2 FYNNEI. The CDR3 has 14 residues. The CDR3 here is CASSGGTRTYEQYF. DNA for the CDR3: TGTGCCAGCAGCGGGGGCACTAGGACCTACGAGCAGTACTTC.

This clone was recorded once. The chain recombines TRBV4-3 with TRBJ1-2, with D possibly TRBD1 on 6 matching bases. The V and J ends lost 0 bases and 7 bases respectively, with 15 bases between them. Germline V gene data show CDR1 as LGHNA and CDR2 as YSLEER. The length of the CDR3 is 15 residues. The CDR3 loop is CASSQDLGDIGGYTF. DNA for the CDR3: TGCGCCAGCAGCCAAGATCTGGGGGACATTGGTGGCTACACCTTC.

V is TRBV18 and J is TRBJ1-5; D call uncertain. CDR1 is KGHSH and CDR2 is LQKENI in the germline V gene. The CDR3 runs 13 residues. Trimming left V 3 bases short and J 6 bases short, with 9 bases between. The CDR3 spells CASSPLSGQPQHF. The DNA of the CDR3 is TGTGCCAGCTCACCCCTCAGTGGTCAGCCCCAGCATTTT. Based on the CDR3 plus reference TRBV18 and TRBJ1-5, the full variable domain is NAGVMQNPRHLVRRRGQEARLRCSPMKGHSHVYWYRQLPEEGLKFMVYLQKENIIDESGMPKERFSAEFPKEGPSILRIQQVVRGDSAAYFCASSPLSGQPQHFGDGTRLSIL.

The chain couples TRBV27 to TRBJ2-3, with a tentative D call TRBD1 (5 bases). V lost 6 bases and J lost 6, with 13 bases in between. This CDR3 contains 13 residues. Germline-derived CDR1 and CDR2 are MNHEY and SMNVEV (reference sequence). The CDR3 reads CASSRQGRDTQYF. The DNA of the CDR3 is TGTGCCAGCAGCCGCCAGGGCCGTGATACGCAGTATTTT.

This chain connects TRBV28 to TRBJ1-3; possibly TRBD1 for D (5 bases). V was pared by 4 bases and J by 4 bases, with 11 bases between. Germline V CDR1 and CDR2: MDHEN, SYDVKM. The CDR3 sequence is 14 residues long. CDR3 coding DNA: TGTGCCAGCAGTTCTGAGGGGACGGGAAACACCATATATTTT. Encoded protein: CASSSEGTGNTIYF. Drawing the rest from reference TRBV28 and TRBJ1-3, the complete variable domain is DVKVTQSSRYLVKRTGEKVFLECVQDMDHENMFWYRQDPGLGLRLIYFSYDVKMKEKGDIPEGYSVSREKKERFSLILESASTNQTSMYLCASSSEGTGNTIYFGEGSWLTVV.

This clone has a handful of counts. CDR3 nucleotides: TGTGCCAGCAGAGACAGGGATGACTATGGCTACACCTTC. It codes for CASRDRDDYGYTF. This sequence joins TRBV6-5 and TRBJ1-2; 7 bases are a match to TRBD1. The germline V gene has CDR1 MNHEY and CDR2 SVGAGI. CDR3 length: 13 amino acids. J gave up 3 bases and V 6 bases, and 4 bases lay outside the gene matches.

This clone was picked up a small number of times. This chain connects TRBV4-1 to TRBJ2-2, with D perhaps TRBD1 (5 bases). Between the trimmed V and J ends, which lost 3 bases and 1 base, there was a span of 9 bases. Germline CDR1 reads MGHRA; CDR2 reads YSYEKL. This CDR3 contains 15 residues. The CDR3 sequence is CASSHGQLNTGELFF. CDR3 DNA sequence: TGCGCCAGCAGCCACGGACAACTGAACACCGGGGAGCTGTTTTTT.

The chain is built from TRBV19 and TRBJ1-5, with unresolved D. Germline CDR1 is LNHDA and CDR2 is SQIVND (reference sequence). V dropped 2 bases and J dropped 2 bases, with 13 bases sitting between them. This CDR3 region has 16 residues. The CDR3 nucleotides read TGTGCCAGTAGTATACCCCCCGGGGTACGCAATCAGCCCCAGCATTTT. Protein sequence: CASSIPPGVRNQPQHF.

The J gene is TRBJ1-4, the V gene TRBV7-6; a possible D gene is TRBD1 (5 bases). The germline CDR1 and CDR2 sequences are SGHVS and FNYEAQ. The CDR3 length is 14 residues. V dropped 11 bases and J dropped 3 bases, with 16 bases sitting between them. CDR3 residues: CAVHGGGSNEKLFF. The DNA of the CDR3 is TGTGCCGTACATGGGGGAGGATCTAATGAAAAACTGTTTTTT.

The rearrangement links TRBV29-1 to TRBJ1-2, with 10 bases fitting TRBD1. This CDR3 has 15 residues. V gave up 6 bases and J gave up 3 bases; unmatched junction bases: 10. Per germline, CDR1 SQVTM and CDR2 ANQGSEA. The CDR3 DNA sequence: TGCAGCGTCGCCCCCGCCGACAGGGGGCACTATGGCTACACCTTC. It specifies CSVAPADRGHYGYTF.

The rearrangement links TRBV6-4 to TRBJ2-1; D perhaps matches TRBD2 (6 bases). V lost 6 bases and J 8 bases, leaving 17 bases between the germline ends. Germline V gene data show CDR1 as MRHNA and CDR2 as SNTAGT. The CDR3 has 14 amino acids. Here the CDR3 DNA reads TGTGCCAGCAGGGAGGAGGGGCTTTCAGATGAGCAGTTCTTC. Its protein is CASREEGLSDEQFF.

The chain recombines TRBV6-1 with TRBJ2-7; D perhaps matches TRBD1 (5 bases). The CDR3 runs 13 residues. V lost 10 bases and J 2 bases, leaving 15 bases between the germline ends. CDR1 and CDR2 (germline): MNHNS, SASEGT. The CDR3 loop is CATSGPGTYEQYF. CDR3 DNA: TGTGCCACCTCGGGTCCAGGGACCTACGAGCAGTACTTC.

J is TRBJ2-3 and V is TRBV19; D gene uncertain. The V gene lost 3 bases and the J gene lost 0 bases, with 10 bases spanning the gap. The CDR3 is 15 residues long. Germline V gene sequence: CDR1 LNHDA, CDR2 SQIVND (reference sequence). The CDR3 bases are TGTGCCAGTAGTATCGCCAGGATGAGCACAGATACGCAGTATTTT. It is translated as CASSIARMSTDTQYF.

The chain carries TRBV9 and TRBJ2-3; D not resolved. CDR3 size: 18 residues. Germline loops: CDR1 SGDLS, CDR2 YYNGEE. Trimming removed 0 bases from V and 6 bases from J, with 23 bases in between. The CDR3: CASSVGGRQSSSLDTQYF. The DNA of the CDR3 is TGTGCCAGCAGCGTAGGAGGAAGGCAAAGCTCATCCCTGGATACGCAGTATTTT.

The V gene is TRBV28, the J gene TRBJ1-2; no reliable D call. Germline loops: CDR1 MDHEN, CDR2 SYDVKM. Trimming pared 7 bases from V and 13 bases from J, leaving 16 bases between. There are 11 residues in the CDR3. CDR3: CASTDRAPLTF. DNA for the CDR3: TGTGCCAGCACCGACCGGGCTCCCCTCACCTTC.

The CDR3, as DNA: TGTGCCAGTAGTAGAATTGGCGCGGCGGGTGGAAACACCATATATTTT. Encoded protein: CASSRIGAAGGNTIYF. The V gene is TRBV19, the J gene TRBJ1-3; unclear D gene. Germline-derived CDR1 and CDR2 are LNHDA and SQIVND (reference sequence). This CDR3 contains 16 residues. V gave up 4 bases and J gave up 3 bases, with 16 bases separating them.

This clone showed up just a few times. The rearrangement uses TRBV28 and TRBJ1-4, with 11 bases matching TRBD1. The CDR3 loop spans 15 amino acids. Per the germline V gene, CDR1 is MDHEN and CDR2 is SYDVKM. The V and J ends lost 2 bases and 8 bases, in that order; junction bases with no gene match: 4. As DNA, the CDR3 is TGTGCCAGCAGTTTAGGACAGGGGGCCACCGAAAAACTGTTTTTT. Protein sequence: CASSLGQGATEKLFF.

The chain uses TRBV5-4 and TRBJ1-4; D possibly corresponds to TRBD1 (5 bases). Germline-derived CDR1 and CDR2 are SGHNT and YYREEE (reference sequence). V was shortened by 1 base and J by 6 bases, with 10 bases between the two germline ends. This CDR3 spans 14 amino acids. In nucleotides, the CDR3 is TGTGCCAGCAGCTTGTATGCGGGGGATGAAAAACTGTTTTTT. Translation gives CASSLYAGDEKLFF. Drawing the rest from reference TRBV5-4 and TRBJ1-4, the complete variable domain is ETGVTQSPTHLIKTRGQQVTLRCSSQSGHNTVSWYQQALGQGPQFIFQYYREEENGRGNFPPRFSGLQFPNYSSELNVNALELDDSALYLCASSLYAGDEKLFFGSGTQLSVL.

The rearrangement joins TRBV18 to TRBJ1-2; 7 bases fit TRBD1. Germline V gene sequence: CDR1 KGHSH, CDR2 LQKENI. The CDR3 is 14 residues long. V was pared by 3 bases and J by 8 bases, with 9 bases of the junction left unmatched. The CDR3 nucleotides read TGTGCCAGCTCACCCACAGGGGATTGGGGAGGCTACACCTTC. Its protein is CASSPTGDWGGYTF.